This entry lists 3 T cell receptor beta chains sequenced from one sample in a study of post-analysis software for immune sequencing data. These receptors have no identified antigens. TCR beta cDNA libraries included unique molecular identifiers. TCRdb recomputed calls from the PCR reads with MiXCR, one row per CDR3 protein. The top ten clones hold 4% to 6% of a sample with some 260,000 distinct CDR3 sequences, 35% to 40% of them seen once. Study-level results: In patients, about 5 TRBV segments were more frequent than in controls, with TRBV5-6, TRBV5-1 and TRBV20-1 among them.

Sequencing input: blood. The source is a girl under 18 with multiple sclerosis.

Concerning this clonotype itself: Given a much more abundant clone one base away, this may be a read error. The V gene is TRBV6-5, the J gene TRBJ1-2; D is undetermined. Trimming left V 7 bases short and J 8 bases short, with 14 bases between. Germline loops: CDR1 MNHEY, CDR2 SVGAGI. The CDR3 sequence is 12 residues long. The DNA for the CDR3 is TGTGCCAGCAATCCGGGGAGCGGCGGCTACACCTTC. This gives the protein CASNPGSGGYTF.

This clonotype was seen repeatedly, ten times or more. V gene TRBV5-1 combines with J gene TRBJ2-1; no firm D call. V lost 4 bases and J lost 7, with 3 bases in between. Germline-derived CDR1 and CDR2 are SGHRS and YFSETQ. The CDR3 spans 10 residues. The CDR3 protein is CASSPNEQFF. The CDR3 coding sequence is TGCGCCAGCAGCCCAAATGAGCAGTTCTTC.

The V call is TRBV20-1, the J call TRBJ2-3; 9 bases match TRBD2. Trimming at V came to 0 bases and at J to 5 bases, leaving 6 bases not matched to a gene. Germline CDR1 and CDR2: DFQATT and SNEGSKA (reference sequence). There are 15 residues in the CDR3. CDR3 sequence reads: CSARESRGGIDTQYF. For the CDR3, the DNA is TGCAGTGCTAGAGAGTCGCGGGGGGGCATAGATACGCAGTATTTT.